The next 25 T cell receptor beta chains were all read from a single sample in a study of cytomegalovirus exposure and HLA in healthy donors. PCR was performed using 60 Vbeta and 13 Jbeta primers. Here immunoSEQ multiplex PCR was the method, and the copy in TCRdb shows in-frame clones only, minus some. Here the sample spans fewer than 250,000 clones, 70% to 80% being singletons. Sequencing input: PBMCs. These TCRs come from a man in his forties in good health and CMV-seronegative.

The chain combines TRBV9 with TRBJ1-2; perhaps TRBD1 as D (6 bases). Germline values: CDR1 SGDLS, CDR2 YYNGEE. V shed 0 bases and J shed 7 bases, with 13 bases lying between them. The CDR3 has 14 amino acids. The CDR3 is CASSVAGEIGGYTF. CDR3 coding DNA: TGTGCCAGCAGCGTAGCAGGGGAAATAGGTGGCTACACCTTC.

This clone was seen a single time. This chain joins TRBV18 and TRBJ1-2; 7 bases line up with TRBD1. Germline V gives CDR1 KGHSH, CDR2 LQKENI. CDR3 length: 15 amino acids. V lost 6 bases and J lost 7; bases outside the gene matches: 14. The chain's CDR3 is CASSPRVEGASGYTF. The CDR3 nucleotides are TGTGCCAGCTCGCCTAGGGTTGAGGGGGCAAGTGGCTACACCTTC.

J is TRBJ1-1 and V is TRBV4-1, with no clear D. V lost 1 base and J lost 0, with 9 bases in between. The V gene's germline CDR1 is MGHRA and CDR2 YSYEKL. The CDR3 loop spans 15 amino acids. CDR3: CASSQGVALNTEAFF. The CDR3 DNA follows: TGCGCCAGCAGCCAAGGAGTCGCGCTGAACACTGAAGCTTTCTTT.

This clone was seen only once. V gene TRBV18 combines with J gene TRBJ2-1; maybe TRBD2 (5 bases). Trimming pared 2 bases from V and 0 bases from J, leaving 14 bases between. Germline CDR1 and CDR2: KGHSH and LQKENI. CDR3 length: 17 amino acids. The CDR3 coding sequence is TGTGCCAGCTCACCAGGAGTGGAGGCAAGCTCCTACAATGAGCAGTTCTTC. Its protein is CASSPGVEASSYNEQFF.

The V and J genes are TRBV28 and TRBJ1-1; D is uncertain. CDR1 and CDR2 from the germline V gene are MDHEN and SYDVKM. The CDR3 is made up of 11 amino acids. The V end lost 6 bases, the J end lost 8 bases, and 10 bases lay between the germline ends. As DNA, the CDR3 is TGTGCCAGCAGCCCATACAGAGAAGCTTTCTTT. Translating it yields CASSPYREAFF.

The CDR3 reads CASSLALRSRLSYNSPLHF. For the CDR3, the DNA is TGTGCCAGCAGTTTAGCCCTCAGGTCTCGCCTCAGCTATAATTCACCCCTCCACTTT. The J gene is TRBJ1-6, the V gene TRBV27; D ambiguous. V lost 2 bases and J lost 3, with 20 bases in between. Germline V gene lookup returns CDR1 MNHEY and CDR2 SMNVEV (reference sequence). The CDR3 consists of 19 residues.

Only a few counts were recorded for this clone. This chain uses TRBV6-5 with TRBJ2-7; 9 nucleotides line up with TRBD2. The V and J ends lost 4 bases and 4 bases, in that order; junction bases with no gene match: 8. The CDR3 extends over 15 amino acids. Germline V gives CDR1 MNHEY, CDR2 SVGAGI. The DNA for the CDR3 is TGTGCCAGCAGTTCCGGCGGGGGGGCAGATTACGAGCAGTACTTC. This codes for CASSSGGGADYEQYF.

This clone was seen more than once but under ten times. The V gene is TRBV7-2, the J gene TRBJ2-7, with 7 bases fitting TRBD2. The CDR3 has 14 residues. V gave up 1 base and J gave up 5 bases; unmatched junction bases: 5. CDR1 SGHTA and CDR2 FQGNSA come from the germline V gene. The chain's CDR3 is CASSLGGAGDEQYF. The CDR3, as DNA: TGTGCCAGCAGCTTAGGTGGGGCGGGGGACGAGCAGTACTTC.

The chain couples TRBV19 to TRBJ1-2; 8 bases line up with TRBD1. Trimming took 3 bases from V and 7 from J; bases not matched to a gene: 10. The CDR3 is 15 amino acids. Per germline, CDR1 LNHDA and CDR2 SQIVND (reference sequence). The CDR3 is CASSIFFGQGSGYTF. CDR3 coding DNA: TGTGCCAGTAGTATCTTCTTTGGACAGGGCAGTGGCTACACCTTC. Full variable domain (remainder filled in from reference TRBV19 and TRBJ1-2): DGGITQSPKYLFRKEGQNVTLSCEQNLNHDAMYWYRQDPGQGLRLIYYSQIVNDFQKGDIAEGYSVSREKKESFPLTVTSAQKNPTAFYLCASSIFFGQGSGYTFGSGTRLTVV.

This chain uses TRBV30 with TRBJ2-7; 8 bases align to TRBD2. J lost 5 bases, V lost 3 bases, and 6 bases had no gene match. This CDR3 has 13 residues. Germline V gene data show CDR1 as GTSNPN and CDR2 as SVGIG (reference sequence). The DNA for the CDR3 is TGTGCCTGGAGGCGGGGGGTAAGAGACGAGCAGTACTTC. Translating gives CAWRRGVRDEQYF.

The rearrangement joins TRBV4-1 to TRBJ1-1, with 7 bases lining up with TRBD1. Unmatched junction bases numbered 8, after V lost 0 bases and J lost 7 bases. The CDR3 spans 15 residues. From germline, CDR1 is MGHRA and CDR2 YSYEKL. DNA of the CDR3: TGCGCCAGCAGCCAAGAGGTGGGACAGTATCTTGAAGCTTTCTTT. Translation: CASSQEVGQYLEAFF.

The rearrangement uses TRBV7-6 and TRBJ1-4, with D tentatively TRBD1 (6 bases). This CDR3 comprises 16 residues. Germline CDR1 is SGHVS and CDR2 is FNYEAQ. V lost 1 base and J 5 bases, leaving 14 bases between the germline ends. The CDR3, as DNA: TGTGCCAGCAGCTTAGACCCGGGGGGCGCGAATGAAAAACTGTTTTTT. Its translation: CASSLDPGGANEKLFF.

This chain connects TRBV18 to TRBJ2-7, with D possibly matching TRBD1 (5 bases). Trimming removed 6 bases at V and 7 bases at J, with 13 bases between. The CDR3 spans 12 residues. Looked up from germline, CDR1 is KGHSH and CDR2 is LQKENI. CDR3 sequence: CASSPGYGEQYF. CDR3 in DNA: TGTGCCAGCTCTCCAGGGTACGGGGAGCAGTACTTC. Based on the CDR3 plus reference TRBV18 and TRBJ2-7, the full variable domain is NAGVMQNPRHLVRRRGQEARLRCSPMKGHSHVYWYRQLPEEGLKFMVYLQKENIIDESGMPKERFSAEFPKEGPSILRIQQVVRGDSAAYFCASSPGYGEQYFGPGTRLTVT.

The chain carries TRBV7-6 and TRBJ2-5, with 7 nucleotides matching TRBD1. The J call may be mistaken, given a closer DNA end match to TRBJ2-7. The CDR3 contains 15 residues. CDR1 and CDR2 (germline): SGHVS, FNYEAQ. The CDR3 region is CASSLGGTALYEQYF. The CDR3 DNA reads as TGTGCCAGCAGCTTAGGGGGGACAGCTCTTTACGAGCAGTACTTC.

V usage is TRBV27 and J usage is TRBJ2-1, with 13 bases identical to TRBD2. This CDR3 comprises 17 residues. Germline V gene sequence: CDR1 MNHEY, CDR2 SMNVEV (reference sequence). Trimming took 2 bases from V and 10 from J; bases not matched to a gene: 11. The CDR3 loop reads CASSLLSLAGGPREQFF. CDR3 nucleotide sequence: TGTGCCAGCAGTTTACTATCACTAGCGGGAGGGCCAAGAGAGCAGTTCTTC.

This clone was counted a single time. This sequence joins TRBV27 and TRBJ1-1, with 8 nucleotides matching TRBD1. CDR1 and CDR2 (germline): MNHEY, SMNVEV (reference sequence). The trim removed 5 bases at V and 4 bases at J, leaving 12 bases unmatched. This CDR3 contains 16 residues. The CDR3 region has the DNA TGTGCCAGCAGTACGAGGACAGGGCGGTTGGGCACTGAAGCTTTCTTT. Amino acids: CASSTRTGRLGTEAFF.

V and J are TRBV29-1 and TRBJ2-2; D might be TRBD1 (6 bases). The CDR3 runs 13 residues. With 4 bases removed from V and 5 bases from J, the gap between germline ends came to 11 bases. CDR1 and CDR2 (germline): SQVTM, ANQGSEA. The CDR3 nucleotides read TGCAGCGTTGGGCAGGGGAGTACCGGGGAGCTGTTTTTT. It codes for CSVGQGSTGELFF.

The V and J genes are TRBV30 and TRBJ2-1, with 12 bases identical to TRBD2. The CDR3 loop spans 13 amino acids. With 2 bases clipped from V and 9 bases from J, the junction kept 2 bases outside the gene matches. Germline loops: CDR1 GTSNPN, CDR2 SVGIG (reference sequence). This CDR3 reads CAWSTGLAGEQFF. The CDR3 DNA sequence: TGTGCCTGGAGTACGGGACTAGCGGGTGAGCAGTTCTTC.

With respect to this clone: The identical CDR3 is also encoded by other nucleotide sequences in the sample. V and J are TRBV5-1 and TRBJ2-7; perhaps TRBD1 as D (5 bases). The CDR3 runs 14 residues. V was trimmed by 0 bases and J by 1 base, leaving 8 bases between them. Germline V gives CDR1 SGHRS, CDR2 YFSETQ. CDR3 in DNA: TGCGCCAGCAGCTTGGGGCAGGGTTCCTACGAGCAGTACTTC. It is translated as CASSLGQGSYEQYF. The entire variable domain, with the rest obtained from reference TRBV5-1 and TRBJ2-7, is as follows: KAGVTQTPRYLIKTRGQQVTLSCSPISGHRSVSWYQQTPGQGLQFLFEYFSETQRNKGNFPGRFSGRQFSNSRSEMNVSTLELGDSALYLCASSLGQGSYEQYFGPGTRLTVT.

The J gene is TRBJ1-1, the V gene TRBV5-1; TRBD1 matches at 10 bases. The length of the CDR3 is 13 residues. CDR1 SGHRS and CDR2 YFSETQ come from the germline V gene. The V and J ends lost 4 bases and 8 bases, in that order; junction bases with no gene match: 5. In nucleotides, the CDR3 is TGCGCCAGCAGCCGCGACAGGGGGCAGGAAGCTTTCTTT. Translated: CASSRDRGQEAFF.

This rearrangement joins TRBV23-1 to TRBJ2-3; D possibly corresponds to TRBD2 (5 bases). TRBV23-1 carries the ORF label, with uncertain function. The V and J ends lost 4 bases and 4 bases respectively, with 15 bases between them. This CDR3 contains 15 residues. In nucleotides, the CDR3 is TGCGCCAGCAGTCCCCCCGGGATAATAGCAGATACGCAGTATTTT. This encodes CASSPPGIIADTQYF.

This chain links TRBV19 with TRBJ2-6; 7 bases fit TRBD1. Germline lookup yields CDR1 LNHDA and CDR2 SQIVND (reference sequence). The V and J ends lost 7 bases and 0 bases, in that order; junction bases with no gene match: 6. The CDR3 is made up of 16 amino acids. CDR3 sequence (DNA): TGTGCCAGTACCGAAGGACAGGCCTCTGGGGCCAACGTCCTGACTTTC. Translating it yields CASTEGQASGANVLTF.

The rearrangement uses TRBV19 and TRBJ1-1; 7 bases fit TRBD1. J was trimmed by 1 base and V by 4 bases; bases with no gene match: 9. CDR1 and CDR2 from the germline V gene are LNHDA and SQIVND (reference sequence). CDR3 length equals 16 residues. The CDR3 DNA sequence: TGTGCCAGTAGTACTCGAAACAGGGGAAAGAACACTGAAGCTTTCTTT. Its translation is CASSTRNRGKNTEAFF.

This clone occurred a few times. CDR3 in amino acids: CASSIERGGELFF. Written as DNA, the CDR3 is TGTGCCAGTAGTATAGAACGGGGCGGGGAGCTGTTTTTT. The rearrangement uses TRBV19 and TRBJ2-2, with a possible D match to TRBD2 (5 bases). Germline-derived CDR1 and CDR2 are LNHDA and SQIVND (reference sequence). V lost 0 bases and J 7 bases, leaving 6 bases between the germline ends. The CDR3 extends over 13 amino acids.

The gene calls are TRBV7-9 and TRBJ2-1, with D possibly being TRBD1 (6 bases). CDR1 and CDR2 from the germline V gene are SEHNR and FQNEAQ (reference sequence). The length of the CDR3 is 14 residues. The V end was cut by 4 bases, the J end by 7 bases, with 14 bases between. In DNA form, the CDR3 reads TGTGCCAGCAGCTCTGTACAGGGTTGGAATGAGCAGTTCTTC. Translating gives CASSSVQGWNEQFF.